This T cell receptor (beta chain) was obtained from a study of PD-L1 blockade in urothelial cancer. Spiking each PCR with synthetic TCR analog templates was performed. Sequenced by immunoSEQ multiplex PCR; TCRdb stores in-frame clones only, minus some. The sample lists roughly 41,000 clones; over 65% were seen once. The CDR3 runs 18 residues. V gave up 1 base and J gave up 7 bases; unmatched junction bases: 14. Germline V gene sequence: CDR1 MNHEY, CDR2 SMNVEV (reference sequence). The TCR sequence derives from a man aged 55 to 70 with urothelial cancer. V usage is TRBV27 and J usage is TRBJ2-1; 9 nucleotides agree with TRBD2. The source material was PBMCs, sampled around atezolizumab (anti-PD-L1) treatment. CDR3 loop: CASSLWVGGGASRNEQFF. The CDR3 nucleotides are TGTGCCAGCAGTTTATGGGTTGGCGGGGGGGCTTCCAGGAATGAGCAGTTCTTC.